This T cell receptor beta chain was profiled in a study of cytomegalovirus exposure and HLA in healthy donors. The study's findings and limits: Reported performance of the classifier showed diagnosis of cytomegalovirus status with high specificity and sensitivity. Per a later analysis, about 17,000 TCR beta sequences showed association with HLA alleles at 0.05 false discovery rate.

The donors comprised healthy bone marrow donors. In the case of this clone: Its antigen remains unknown.

PCR employed 60 Vbeta and 13 Jbeta primers. Only in-frame clones appear in the TCRdb table, and some are missing; sequencing was by immunoSEQ multiplex PCR. The sample includes 100,000 to 150,000 clones, roughly 72% of them seen just once. The material sequenced was PBMCs. The TCR originated in a woman aged 45-60 years in good health and CMV-seropositive.

The CDR3 DNA is TGCGCCAGCAGCCGCGGGACAGAGCAATACACCGGGGAGCTGTTTTTT. Its protein is CASSRGTEQYTGELFF. The chain has TRBV4-1 and TRBJ2-2, with D possibly matching TRBD1 (7 bases). V was cut by 4 bases and J by 3 bases, with 15 bases left in between. The CDR3 is 16 amino acids. Germline assignment: CDR1 MGHRA and CDR2 YSYEKL.